The 19 T cell receptor beta chains below come from one sample, sequenced in a study of vaccination and CD4 T cells after COVID-19. TCRdb used MiXCR to reprocess the PCR reads, holding one entry per CDR3 protein. Of about 29,000 distinct CDR3 sequences detected, 50% appear once; the ten largest clones hold approximately 6.1%. Stated time point: late sampling 161 to 241 days after vaccination in three convalescent patients. The sequencing used CD4+ T cells from blood, collected about 7 months after SARS-CoV-2 vaccination. The receptors were sampled from a human donor who had recovered from COVID-19.

This clonotype has just one count. The V call is TRBV5-4, the J call TRBJ2-5; the D is unclear. Germline values: CDR1 SGHNT, CDR2 YYREEE (reference sequence). The CDR3 consists of 14 residues. V lost 0 bases and J 0 bases, leaving 6 bases between the germline ends. The CDR3 bases are TGTGCCAGCAGCTTGGTGGCGTACCAAGAGACCCAGTACTTC. Encoded protein: CASSLVAYQETQYF.

The chain recombines TRBV20-1 with TRBJ2-7, with 7 bases fitting TRBD2. Trimming took 6 bases from V and 5 from J; bases not matched to a gene: 7. Germline CDR1 DFQATT, CDR2 SNEGSKA (reference sequence). This CDR3 has 12 residues. This CDR3 reads CSAPGGLDEQYF. The CDR3 bases are TGCAGTGCCCCGGGCGGACTAGACGAGCAGTACTTC.

The chain carries TRBV7-9 and TRBJ2-7; TRBD2 matches 7 bases. Germline assignment: CDR1 SEHNR and CDR2 FQNEAQ (reference sequence). The CDR3 has 15 amino acids. Trimming cost V 5 bases and J 0 bases; bases outside gene matches: 7. CDR3 bases: TGTGCCAGCAGCGCAAGCGGGACCCTCTCCTACGAGCAGTACTTC. As protein: CASSASGTLSYEQYF.

The rearrangement links TRBV21-1 to TRBJ2-3; the table's D call of TRBD2 was not tested on the DNA. TRBV21-1 is listed as a pseudogene. The CDR3 contains 13 residues. The CDR3 here is CASSKEGPDTQYF. CDR3 DNA sequence: TGTGCCAGCAGCAAAGAGGGCCCAGATACGCAGTATTTT.

This chain connects TRBV5-1 to TRBJ2-5; a weak D match, TRBD1 (6 bases). Germline CDR1 and CDR2: SGHRS and YFSETQ. The V gene lost 9 bases and the J gene lost 5 bases, with 14 bases spanning the gap. This CDR3 contains 12 residues. In DNA, the CDR3 is TGCGCCACCCAACAGGGTTTTGAGACCCAGTACTTC. It yields the protein CATQQGFETQYF.

V usage is TRBV10-3 and J usage is TRBJ2-2; unclear D gene. Germline-derived CDR1 and CDR2 are ENHRY and SYGVKD. V dropped 2 bases and J dropped 1 base, with 5 bases sitting between them. The CDR3 length is 14 residues. CDR3 sequence: CAISETENTGELFF. The CDR3 nucleotides are TGTGCCATCAGTGAGACAGAGAACACCGGGGAGCTGTTTTTT.

J is TRBJ2-5 and V is TRBV20-1, with 9 bases matching TRBD2. This CDR3 region has 15 residues. Germline V gene data show CDR1 as DFQATT and CDR2 as SNEGSKA (reference sequence). V shed 6 bases and J 3 bases; nucleotides not matched to a gene: 11. CDR3 sequence (DNA): TGCAGTGCCCCTTCCGCGGGAGGGCACGAAGAGACCCAGTACTTC. It specifies CSAPSAGGHEETQYF.

In this sample, this clonotype turned up a few times. The chain is built from TRBV15 and TRBJ1-5; D is undetermined. V was trimmed by 5 bases and J by 0 bases, leaving 8 bases between them. Germline values: CDR1 LNHNV, CDR2 YYDKDF (reference sequence). There are 14 residues in the CDR3. The CDR3 sequence: CATSRKTSNQPQHF. CDR3 DNA: TGTGCCACCAGCCGGAAAACTAGCAATCAGCCCCAGCATTTT.

This clonotype was counted between two and nine times. J is TRBJ2-1 and V is TRBV10-3; 11 nucleotides match TRBD1. The DNA end favors TRBJ2-5, so the J call may be wrong. CDR1 is ENHRY and CDR2 is SYGVKD in the germline V gene. The CDR3 length is 15 residues. The CDR3 protein is CAISERGTGGETQYF. Here the CDR3 DNA reads TGTGCCATCAGTGAGAGGGGGACAGGGGGGGAGACCCAGTACTTC.

This sequence joins TRBV7-9 and TRBJ2-7, with a tentative D call TRBD2 (6 bases). The CDR3 runs 13 residues. Germline loops: CDR1 SEHNR, CDR2 FQNEAQ (reference sequence). The ends were cut back, 7 bases at V and 7 bases at J, with 17 bases in the middle. DNA for the CDR3: TGTGCCAGCACCCGGGACCGGGACTTTGAGCAGTACTTC. This encodes CASTRDRDFEQYF.

In its sample, this clonotype was seen a few times. The J gene is TRBJ1-5, the V gene TRBV20-1; 10 bases fit TRBD1. CDR1 DFQATT and CDR2 SNEGSKA come from the germline V gene (reference sequence). The length of the CDR3 is 15 residues. Losses at the gene ends were 5 bases for V and 1 base for J; bases not matched to a gene: 5. The CDR3 here is CSAAGQGMSNQPQHF. Written as DNA, the CDR3 is TGCAGTGCTGCGGGACAGGGGATGAGCAATCAGCCCCAGCATTTT.

This clonotype was detected only a few times. This chain connects TRBV27 to TRBJ2-3; D ambiguous. The CDR3 is 15 amino acids. The germline gives CDR1 MNHEY, CDR2 SMNVEV (reference sequence). Deletions cut 3 bases from V and 0 bases from J, with 10 bases between. The CDR3 DNA follows: TGTGCCAGCAGTTTTTCCCGGGCTAGCACAGATACGCAGTATTTT. This codes for CASSFSRASTDTQYF.

This clonotype was observed a handful of times. The chain employs TRBV27 and TRBJ2-6, with D unresolved. This CDR3 region has 17 residues. Germline CDR1 and CDR2: MNHEY and SMNVEV (reference sequence). V was cut by 2 bases and J by 4 bases, with 15 bases left in between. CDR3 coding DNA: TGTGCCAGCAGTTTAAGGCAAGGGAACCCGGGGGCCAACGTCCTGACTTTC. The encoded protein is CASSLRQGNPGANVLTF.

The CDR3 sequence: CASSAQQWGTEAFF. The CDR3 bases are TGTGCCAGCAGTGCCCAACAGTGGGGCACTGAAGCTTTCTTT. This chain connects TRBV25-1 to TRBJ1-1; D is unclear. This CDR3 contains 14 residues. The V gene's germline CDR1 is MGHDK and CDR2 SYGVNS. V gave up 4 bases and J gave up 4 bases, with 13 bases separating them.

This clonotype turned up a few times. The J gene is TRBJ2-7, the V gene TRBV6-1; 10 nucleotides agree with TRBD2. Unmatched junction bases numbered 5, after V lost 2 bases and J lost 4 bases. The CDR3 has 15 residues. The germline V gene encodes CDR1 MNHNS and CDR2 SASEGT. For the CDR3, the DNA is TGTGCCAGCAGTGAACGGCTAGCGGGGGATTACGAGCAGTACTTC. Amino acid sequence: CASSERLAGDYEQYF.

The J gene is TRBJ2-1, the V gene TRBV5-1; TRBD2 aligns across 8 bases. CDR3 length equals 16 residues. Germline values: CDR1 SGHRS, CDR2 YFSETQ. V shed 2 bases and J 0 bases; nucleotides not matched to a gene: 4. CDR3 DNA sequence: TGCGCCAGCAGCTTAGCGGGAGCCAGCTCCTACAATGAGCAGTTCTTC. Its translation is CASSLAGASSYNEQFF.

V and J are TRBV7-2 and TRBJ2-7, with 7 bases aligning to TRBD1. V was pared by 4 bases and J by 2 bases, with 8 bases of the junction left unmatched. This CDR3 is built from 15 residues. Germline CDR1 and CDR2: SGHTA and FQGNSA. The CDR3 is CASSSIRDSAYEQYF. As DNA, the CDR3 is TGTGCCAGCAGCTCCATCCGGGACAGTGCCTACGAGCAGTACTTC.

The CDR3 region is CASSPGTTGQFF. The CDR3 DNA follows: TGTGCCAGCAGTCCAGGGACGACTGGGCAGTTCTTC. The chain employs TRBV27 and TRBJ2-1; D tentatively reads TRBD1 or TRBD2 (5 bases each). Germline CDR1 and CDR2: MNHEY and SMNVEV (reference sequence). The V gene lost 5 bases and the J gene lost 12 bases, with 14 bases spanning the gap. This CDR3 has 12 amino acids.

This clonotype was counted only a few times. This chain links TRBV19 with TRBJ2-5; 7 bases line up with TRBD2. V shed 2 bases, J shed 5 bases, and the junction held 14 bases outside the gene matches. The CDR3 covers 17 residues. Germline lookup yields CDR1 LNHDA and CDR2 SQIVND (reference sequence). Written as DNA, the CDR3 is TGTGCCAGTAGTATACACCCGTCGGGGGAGGGGAGGGAGACCCAGTACTTC. This sequence encodes CASSIHPSGEGRETQYF.